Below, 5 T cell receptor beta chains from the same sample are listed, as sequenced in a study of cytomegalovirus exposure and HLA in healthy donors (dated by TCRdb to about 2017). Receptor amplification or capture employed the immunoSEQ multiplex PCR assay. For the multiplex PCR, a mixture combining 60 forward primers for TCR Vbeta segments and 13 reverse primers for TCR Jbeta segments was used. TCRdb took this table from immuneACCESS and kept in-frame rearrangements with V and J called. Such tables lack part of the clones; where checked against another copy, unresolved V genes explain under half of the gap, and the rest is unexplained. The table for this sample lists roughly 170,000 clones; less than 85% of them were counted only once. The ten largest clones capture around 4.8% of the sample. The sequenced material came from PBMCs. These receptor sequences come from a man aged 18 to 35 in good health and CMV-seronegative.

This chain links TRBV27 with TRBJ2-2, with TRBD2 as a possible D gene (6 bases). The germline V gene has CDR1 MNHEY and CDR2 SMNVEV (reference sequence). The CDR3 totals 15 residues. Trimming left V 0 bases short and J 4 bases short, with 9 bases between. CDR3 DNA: TGTGCCAGCAGTTTATCGAAAGCGGGCACCGGGGAGCTGTTTTTT. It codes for CASSLSKAGTGELFF.

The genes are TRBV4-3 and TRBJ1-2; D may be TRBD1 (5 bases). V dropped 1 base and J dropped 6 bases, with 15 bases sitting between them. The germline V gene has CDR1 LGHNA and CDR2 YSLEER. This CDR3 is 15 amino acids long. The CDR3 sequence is CASSQGTGREDGYTF. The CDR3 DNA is TGCGCCAGCAGCCAAGGTACGGGCAGGGAGGATGGCTACACCTTC.

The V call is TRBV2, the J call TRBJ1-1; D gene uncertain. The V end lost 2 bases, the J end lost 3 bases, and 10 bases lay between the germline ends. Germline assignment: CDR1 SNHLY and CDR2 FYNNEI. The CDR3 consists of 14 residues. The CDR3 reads CASSESKSYTEAFF. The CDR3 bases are TGTGCCAGCAGTGAAAGCAAGTCGTACACTGAAGCTTTCTTT.

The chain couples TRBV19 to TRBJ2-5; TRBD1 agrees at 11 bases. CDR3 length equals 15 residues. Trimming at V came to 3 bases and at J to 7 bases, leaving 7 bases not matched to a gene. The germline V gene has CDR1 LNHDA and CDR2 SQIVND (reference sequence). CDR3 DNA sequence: TGTGCCAGTAGTATGGGGACAGGGGGATTGGGGACCCAGTACTTC. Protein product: CASSMGTGGLGTQYF. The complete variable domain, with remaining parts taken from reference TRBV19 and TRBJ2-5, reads DGGITQSPKYLFRKEGQNVTLSCEQNLNHDAMYWYRQDPGQGLRLIYYSQIVNDFQKGDIAEGYSVSREKKESFPLTVTSAQKNPTAFYLCASSMGTGGLGTQYFGPGTRLLVL.

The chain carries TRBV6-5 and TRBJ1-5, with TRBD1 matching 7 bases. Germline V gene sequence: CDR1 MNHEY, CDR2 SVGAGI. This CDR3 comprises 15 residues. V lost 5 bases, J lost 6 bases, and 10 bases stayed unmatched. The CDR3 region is CASSPHQGGGQPQHF. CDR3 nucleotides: TGTGCCAGCAGTCCCCACCAGGGGGGTGGTCAGCCCCAGCATTTT.